The source of this TCR beta chain is a study of cytomegalovirus exposure and HLA in healthy donors. Study-wide results and limits: Among TCR sequences, most were rare, though some public TCRs appeared in many donors. V- and J-gene trimming of TCR beta was linked (in a later analysis) to a missense DCLRE1C variant.

Points on this clone: What it binds is not known.

In the PCR, 60 Vbeta and 13 Jbeta primers were used. Sequencing used immunoSEQ multiplex PCR; TCRdb keeps in-frame clones, though not all of them. Of about 200,000 clones in the sample, around 77% were seen once. Trimming removed 0 bases at V and 0 bases at J, with 10 bases between. This CDR3 comprises 16 residues. In germline, CDR1 is SGHRS, CDR2 YFSETQ. Specimen: PBMCs. This receptor was identified in a woman younger than 45 in good health and CMV-seronegative. The chain joins TRBV5-1 to TRBJ1-3; D gene uncertain. The CDR3 here is CASSLVGRLSGNTIYF. Here the CDR3 DNA reads TGCGCCAGCAGCTTGGTGGGGAGACTCTCTGGAAACACCATATATTTT.